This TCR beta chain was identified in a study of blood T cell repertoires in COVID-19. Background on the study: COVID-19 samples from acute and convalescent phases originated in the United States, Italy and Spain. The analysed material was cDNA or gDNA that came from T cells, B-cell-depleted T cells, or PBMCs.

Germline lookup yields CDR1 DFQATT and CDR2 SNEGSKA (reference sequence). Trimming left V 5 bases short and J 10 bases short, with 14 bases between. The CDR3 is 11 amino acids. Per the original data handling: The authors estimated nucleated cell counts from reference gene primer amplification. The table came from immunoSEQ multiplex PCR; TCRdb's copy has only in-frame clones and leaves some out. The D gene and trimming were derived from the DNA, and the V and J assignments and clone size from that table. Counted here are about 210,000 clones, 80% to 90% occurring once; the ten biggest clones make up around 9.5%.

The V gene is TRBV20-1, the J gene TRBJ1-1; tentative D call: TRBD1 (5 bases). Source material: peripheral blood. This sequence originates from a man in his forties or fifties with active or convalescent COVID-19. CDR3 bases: TGCAGTGCTGCAGGGTCGGTGGTAGCTTTCTTT. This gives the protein CSAAGSVVAFF.